This T cell receptor (beta chain) was observed in a study of early T cells in non-severe SARS-CoV-2 infection. Individually, cDNA molecules had unique molecular identifiers attached to them. Each CDR3 protein gets one entry after TCRdb re-called the 5' RACE reads with MiXCR. The table shows about 72,000 distinct CDR3 sequences, with roughly 9.1% occurring only once. This clonotype was seen a handful of times. The sample taken for sequencing was whole blood. This receptor was obtained from an adult who was a healthcare worker with PCR-confirmed SARS-CoV-2 infection or an uninfected control (not recorded which).

The CDR3 sequence is CAFDGSGVSGELFF. The CDR3 DNA is TGTGCCTTCGACGGCTCTGGGGTCTCCGGGGAGCTGTTTTTT. This chain uses TRBV12-3 or TRBV12-4 with TRBJ2-2, with D hard to call. Trimming cost V 11 bases and J 6 bases, with 19 bases left between them. The CDR3 is 14 amino acids.